The 18 T cell receptor beta chains presented below share a single source sample, sequenced in a study of blood T cell repertoires in COVID-19. Only in-frame clones appear in the TCRdb table, and some are missing; sequencing was by immunoSEQ multiplex PCR. The sample records 250,000 to 350,000 clones, approximately 91% being singletons. The sample consisted of peripheral blood. These receptors were obtained from a man younger than 35 with active or convalescent COVID-19.

The chain employs TRBV29-1 and TRBJ2-7; 8 bases match TRBD1. The CDR3 has 13 amino acids. Trimming took 4 bases from V and 2 from J; bases not matched to a gene: 4. Germline lookup yields CDR1 SQVTM and CDR2 ANQGSEA. CDR3 sequence reads: CSVGSGGTYEQYF. The CDR3 DNA reads TGCAGCGTTGGATCAGGGGGCACCTACGAGCAGTACTTC.

This clone occurred once. V and J are TRBV5-1 and TRBJ2-7; 11 bases match TRBD1. Germline trimming cut 6 bases from V and 4 bases from J; bases unmatched to any gene: 6. The germline CDR1 and CDR2 sequences are SGHRS and YFSETQ. The CDR3 covers 14 residues. The CDR3 is CASTYGTGGYEQYF. CDR3 bases: TGCGCCAGCACTTACGGGACAGGGGGTTACGAGCAGTACTTC.

This sequence joins TRBV12-5 and TRBJ2-7; D is possibly TRBD1 (6 bases). The germline gives CDR1 LGHNT, CDR2 FRNRAP. V lost 3 bases and J 3 bases, leaving 21 bases between the germline ends. This CDR3 region has 17 residues. The chain's CDR3 is CASGFSLTEDSFYEQYF. The CDR3 nucleotides are TGTGCTAGTGGTTTTTCTTTAACGGAGGACAGTTTCTACGAGCAGTACTTC.

The rearrangement joins TRBV10-3 to TRBJ2-1; TRBD2 aligns across 8 bases. Unmatched junction bases numbered 5, after V lost 5 bases and J lost 2 bases. CDR1 ENHRY and CDR2 SYGVKD come from the germline V gene. This CDR3 spans 15 amino acids. The CDR3 DNA reads as TGTGCCATCAGTCCCCAGCGGGGGCCCTACAATGAGCAGTTCTTC. It yields the protein CAISPQRGPYNEQFF.

V gene TRBV9 combines with J gene TRBJ2-2; 7 bases align to TRBD1. The CDR3 sequence is 16 residues long. Unmatched junction bases numbered 5, after V lost 3 bases and J lost 0 bases. Germline loops: CDR1 SGDLS, CDR2 YYNGEE. The CDR3 bases are TGTGCCAGCAGCGGTAGGGACAGCGCGAACACCGGGGAGCTGTTTTTT. Residues: CASSGRDSANTGELFF.

The chain has TRBV3-1 (or the pseudogene TRBV3-2) and TRBJ2-3; D possibly corresponds to TRBD2 (7 bases). The CDR3 loop spans 14 amino acids. Trimming pared 3 bases from V and 3 bases from J, leaving 10 bases between. Looked up from germline, CDR1 is LGHDT and CDR2 is YNNKEL (reference sequence). This chain's CDR3 is CASSQAGATDTQYF. In DNA form, the CDR3 reads TGTGCCAGCAGCCAGGCGGGGGCGACAGATACGCAGTATTTT.

As concerns this clone: Other DNA sequences in this sample translate to the same CDR3. This chain joins TRBV12-3 or TRBV12-4 and TRBJ1-2; 7 bases are shared with TRBD1. The J segment lost 4 bases and the V segment lost 6 bases, leaving 5 bases of the junction unmatched. The CDR3 runs to 13 residues. As DNA, the CDR3 is TGTGCCAGCAGCCGACAGGGAGGCTATGGCTACACCTTC. Translating gives CASSRQGGYGYTF.

The chain is built from TRBV6-1 and TRBJ2-7; 10 bases agree with TRBD2. The CDR3 loop spans 14 amino acids. V shed 3 bases and J 4 bases; nucleotides not matched to a gene: 3. Germline-derived CDR1 and CDR2 are MNHNS and SASEGT. The CDR3 DNA reads TGTGCCAGCAGTGAGAGTAGCGGGGGGTACGAGCAGTACTTC. Protein product: CASSESSGGYEQYF.

CDR3 DNA: TGCAGTGCTAGTTCAGTGGCACCCCGGAGAGGCGGTTCTACGAACACTGAAGCTTTCTTT. Amino acids: CSASSVAPRRGGSTNTEAFF. The chain joins TRBV20-1 to TRBJ1-1; D not resolved. This CDR3 has 20 amino acids. Germline V gives CDR1 DFQATT, CDR2 SNEGSKA (reference sequence). The V end was cut by 3 bases, the J end by 1 base, with 30 bases between.

This chain connects TRBV14 to TRBJ2-2, with TRBD1 as a possible D gene (6 bases). CDR3 length: 14 amino acids. V was pared by 4 bases and J by 6 bases, with 12 bases between. Germline V CDR1 and CDR2: SGHDN, FVKESK. As DNA, the CDR3 is TGTGCCAGCAGCCTGTACAGGGTATCCGGGGAGCTGTTTTTT. Residues: CASSLYRVSGELFF.

The V and J genes are TRBV2 and TRBJ1-1, with D possibly being TRBD1 (6 bases). Deletions cut 6 bases from V and 1 base from J, with 9 bases between. The length of the CDR3 is 13 residues. Germline V lookup: CDR1 SNHLY, CDR2 FYNNEI. The CDR3: CASRQGWNTEAFF. CDR3 DNA sequence: TGTGCCAGCAGGCAGGGGTGGAACACTGAAGCTTTCTTT.

The V call is TRBV19, the J call TRBJ1-2, with D possibly TRBD1 on 5 matching bases. The V gene lost 1 base and the J gene lost 4 bases, with 16 bases spanning the gap. This CDR3 is 16 amino acids long. CDR1 LNHDA and CDR2 SQIVND come from the germline V gene (reference sequence). The CDR3 sequence is CASSIVIGGVPYGYTF. CDR3 sequence (DNA): TGTGCCAGTAGTATAGTAATTGGAGGGGTCCCCTATGGCTACACCTTC.

J is TRBJ2-2 and V is TRBV6-5, with D perhaps matching TRBD1 (6 bases). The V and J ends lost 5 bases and 3 bases respectively, with 13 bases between them. Germline V gene sequence: CDR1 MNHEY, CDR2 SVGAGI. There are 15 residues in the CDR3. The CDR3 sequence: CASSTHRQDTGELFF. The CDR3 nucleotides are TGTGCCAGCAGTACCCACCGACAGGACACCGGGGAGCTGTTTTTT.

This clone is a singleton in its sample. V usage is TRBV19 and J usage is TRBJ1-4; 10 bases map to TRBD1. V trimming: 8 bases; J trimming: 8 bases; junction bases outside the gene matches: 11. The CDR3 is 15 residues long. The germline CDR1 and CDR2 sequences are LNHDA and SQIVND (reference sequence). In DNA, the CDR3 is TGTGCCAGTCGACAGGGGGCAGATTCAGGAGAAAAACTGTTTTTT. It codes for CASRQGADSGEKLFF.

The J gene is TRBJ2-7, the V gene TRBV18; tentative D call: TRBD1 (5 bases). Germline CDR1 and CDR2: KGHSH and LQKENI. Deletions cut 1 base from V and 2 bases from J, with 9 bases between. The CDR3 is 14 amino acids. CDR3 in amino acids: CASSPLTGAYEQYF. The DNA for the CDR3 is TGTGCCAGCTCACCACTCACAGGAGCCTACGAGCAGTACTTC.

The rearrangement links TRBV15 to TRBJ1-1, with 7 positions matching TRBD1. V lost 5 bases and J lost 7; bases outside the gene matches: 4. Germline CDR1 reads LNHNV; CDR2 reads YYDKDF (reference sequence). The CDR3 length is 12 residues. In DNA, the CDR3 is TGTGCCACCAGCCGGGGACAGATTGAAGCTTTCTTT. Translating it yields CATSRGQIEAFF. Complete variable domain (other parts from reference TRBV15 and TRBJ1-1): DAMVIQNPRYQVTQFGKPVTLSCSQTLNHNVMYWYQQKSSQAPKLLFHYYDKDFNNEADTPDNFQSRRPNTSFCFLDIRSPGLGDTAMYLCATSRGQIEAFFGQGTRLTVV.

The V call is TRBV7-3, the J call TRBJ2-5; 7 bases agree with TRBD2. CDR1 and CDR2 from the germline V gene are SGHTA and FQGTGA. There are 17 residues in the CDR3. The trim removed 2 bases at V and 0 bases at J, leaving 9 bases unmatched. For the CDR3, the DNA is TGTGCCAGCAGCTTAGGGGAGGGACGGGCAAACCAAGAGACCCAGTACTTC. Its protein product is CASSLGEGRANQETQYF.

This chain uses TRBV29-1 with TRBJ1-1; maybe TRBD1 (6 bases). Between the trimmed V and J ends, which lost 8 bases and 1 base, there was a span of 17 bases. The CDR3 has 14 amino acids. The germline V gene has CDR1 SQVTM and CDR2 ANQGSEA. The DNA for the CDR3 is TGCAGCCTCTGGGGGGGCCAAGAGAACACTGAAGCTTTCTTT. Amino acid sequence: CSLWGGQENTEAFF.